This T cell receptor (beta chain) derives from a study of beta chain features in type 1 diabetes. Since all of the isolated RNA was reverse transcribed, expressed TCRB transcripts were what got sequenced. Sequenced by immunoSEQ multiplex PCR; TCRdb stores in-frame clones only, minus some. The data show hundreds of thousands of clones, with 68% seen just once and about 0.051% held by the top ten. The germline V gene has CDR1 GTSNPN and CDR2 SVGIG (reference sequence). The CDR3 covers 14 residues. V trimming: 5 bases; J trimming: 4 bases; junction bases outside the gene matches: 9. Study results and limitations: cDNA-based sequencing might over-represent cells highly expressing TCR.

About this clone: Its antigen is undetermined.

Sequenced: naive CD4+ T cells from blood. The V and J genes are TRBV30 and TRBJ2-7, with 9 bases lining up with TRBD1. This clonotype was obtained from a man aged 25-40 years in good health. CDR3 nucleotide sequence: TGTGCCTGGGGCCCCGGGACAGGGCCATACGAGCAGTACTTC. As protein: CAWGPGTGPYEQYF.